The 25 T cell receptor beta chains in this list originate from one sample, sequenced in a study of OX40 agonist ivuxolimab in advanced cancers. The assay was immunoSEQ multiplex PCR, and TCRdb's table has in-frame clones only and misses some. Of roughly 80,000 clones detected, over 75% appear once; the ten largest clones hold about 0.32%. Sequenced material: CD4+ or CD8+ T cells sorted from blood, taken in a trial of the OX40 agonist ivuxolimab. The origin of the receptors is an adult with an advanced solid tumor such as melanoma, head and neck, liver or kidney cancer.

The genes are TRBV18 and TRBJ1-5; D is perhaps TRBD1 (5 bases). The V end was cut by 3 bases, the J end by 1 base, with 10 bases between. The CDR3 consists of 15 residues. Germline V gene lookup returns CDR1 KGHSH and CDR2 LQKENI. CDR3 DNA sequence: TGTGCCAGCTCACCTTCCTCAGGGAGCAATCAGCCCCAGCATTTT. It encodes CASSPSSGSNQPQHF.

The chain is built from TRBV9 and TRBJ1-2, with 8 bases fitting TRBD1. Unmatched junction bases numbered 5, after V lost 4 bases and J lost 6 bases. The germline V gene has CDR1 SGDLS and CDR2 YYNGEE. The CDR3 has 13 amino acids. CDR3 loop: CASSPRQGNGYTF. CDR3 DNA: TGTGCCAGCAGCCCTCGACAGGGGAATGGCTACACCTTC.

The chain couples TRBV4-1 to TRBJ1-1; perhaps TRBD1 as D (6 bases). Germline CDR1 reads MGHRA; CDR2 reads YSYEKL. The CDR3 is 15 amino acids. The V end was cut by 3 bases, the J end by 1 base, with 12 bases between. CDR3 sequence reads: CASSHTGTRNTEAFF. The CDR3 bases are TGCGCCAGCAGCCACACCGGGACACGGAACACTGAAGCTTTCTTT.

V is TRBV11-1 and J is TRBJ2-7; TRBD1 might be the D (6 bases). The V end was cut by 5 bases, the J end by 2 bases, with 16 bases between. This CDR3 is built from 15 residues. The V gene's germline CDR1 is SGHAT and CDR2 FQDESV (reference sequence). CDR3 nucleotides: TGTGCCAGCAGCAGAAGCCCCAGGGGAGCCTACGAGCAGTACGTC. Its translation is CASSRSPRGAYEQYV.

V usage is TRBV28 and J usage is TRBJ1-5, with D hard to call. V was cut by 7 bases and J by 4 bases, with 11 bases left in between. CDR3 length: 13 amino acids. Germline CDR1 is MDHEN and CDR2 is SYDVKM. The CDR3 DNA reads TGTGCCAGCACCCGGCTCAGGAATCAGCCCCAGCATTTT. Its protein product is CASTRLRNQPQHF.

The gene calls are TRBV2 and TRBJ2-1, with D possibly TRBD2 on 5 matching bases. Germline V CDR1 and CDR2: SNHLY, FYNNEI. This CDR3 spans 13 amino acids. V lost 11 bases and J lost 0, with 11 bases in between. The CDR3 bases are TGTGCCGGAAGAGGGAGCTCCTACAATGAGCAGTTCTTC. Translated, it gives CAGRGSSYNEQFF.

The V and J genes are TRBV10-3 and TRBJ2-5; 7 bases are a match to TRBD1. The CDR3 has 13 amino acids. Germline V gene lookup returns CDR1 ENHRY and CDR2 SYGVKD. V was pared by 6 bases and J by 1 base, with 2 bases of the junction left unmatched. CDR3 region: CAISGTVQETQYF. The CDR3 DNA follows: TGTGCCATCAGCGGGACAGTCCAAGAGACCCAGTACTTC.

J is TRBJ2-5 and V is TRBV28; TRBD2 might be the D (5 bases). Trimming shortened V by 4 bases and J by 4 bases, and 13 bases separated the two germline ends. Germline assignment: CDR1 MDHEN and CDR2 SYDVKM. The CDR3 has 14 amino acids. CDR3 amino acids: CASSSGPGIETQYF. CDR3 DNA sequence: TGTGCCAGCAGTTCCGGGCCGGGGATAGAGACCCAGTACTTC.

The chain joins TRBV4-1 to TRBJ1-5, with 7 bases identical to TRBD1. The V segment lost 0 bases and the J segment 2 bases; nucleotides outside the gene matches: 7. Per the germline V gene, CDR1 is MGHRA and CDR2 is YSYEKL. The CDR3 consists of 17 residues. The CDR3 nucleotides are TGCGCCAGCAGCCAAGAAGGGGGACAGTCCCGCAATCAGCCCCAGCATTTT. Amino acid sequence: CASSQEGGQSRNQPQHF.

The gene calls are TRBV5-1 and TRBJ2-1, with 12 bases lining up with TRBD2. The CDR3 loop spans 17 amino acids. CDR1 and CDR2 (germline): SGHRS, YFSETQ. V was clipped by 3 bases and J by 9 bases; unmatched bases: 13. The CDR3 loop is CASSSLVLAGGPGEQFF. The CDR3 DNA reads TGCGCCAGCAGCTCATTGGTTCTAGCGGGAGGGCCCGGTGAGCAGTTCTTC.

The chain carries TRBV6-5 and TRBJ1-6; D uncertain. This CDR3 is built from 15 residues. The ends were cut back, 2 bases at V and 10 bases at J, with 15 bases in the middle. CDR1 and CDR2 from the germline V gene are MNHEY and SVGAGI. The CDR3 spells CASSYGGVLGSPLHF. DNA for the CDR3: TGTGCCAGCAGTTACGGTGGGGTATTAGGATCACCCCTCCACTTT.

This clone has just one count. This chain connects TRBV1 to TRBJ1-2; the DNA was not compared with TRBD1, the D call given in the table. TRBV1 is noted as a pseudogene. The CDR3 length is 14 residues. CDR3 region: CTSSPCQGNYGYTF. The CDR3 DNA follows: TGCACCAGCAGCCCCTGCCAGGGAAACTATGGCTACACCTTC.

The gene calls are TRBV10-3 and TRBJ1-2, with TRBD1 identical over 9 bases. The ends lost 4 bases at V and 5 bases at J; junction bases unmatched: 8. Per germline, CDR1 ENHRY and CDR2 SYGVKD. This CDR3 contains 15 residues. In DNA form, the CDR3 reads TGTGCCATCAGTGGGGAGGACAGGGGATTATATGGCTACACCTTC. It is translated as CAISGEDRGLYGYTF.

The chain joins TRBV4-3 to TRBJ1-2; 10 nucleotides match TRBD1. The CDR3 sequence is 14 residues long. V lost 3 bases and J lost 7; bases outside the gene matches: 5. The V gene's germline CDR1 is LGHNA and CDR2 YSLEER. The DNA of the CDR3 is TGCGCCAGCAGCCAGCGACAGGGGGCTGGTGGCTACACCTTC. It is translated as CASSQRQGAGGYTF.

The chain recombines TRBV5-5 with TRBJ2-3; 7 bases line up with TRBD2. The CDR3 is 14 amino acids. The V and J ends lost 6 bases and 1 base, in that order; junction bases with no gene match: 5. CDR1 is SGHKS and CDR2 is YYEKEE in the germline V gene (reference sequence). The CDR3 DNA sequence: TGTGCCAGCATCACTCGGGGGGGCACAGATACGCAGTATTTT. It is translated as CASITRGGTDTQYF.

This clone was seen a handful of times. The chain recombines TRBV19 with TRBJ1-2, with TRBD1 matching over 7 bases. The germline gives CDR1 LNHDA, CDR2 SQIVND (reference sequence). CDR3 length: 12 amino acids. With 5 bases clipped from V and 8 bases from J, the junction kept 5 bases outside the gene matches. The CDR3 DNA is TGTGCCAGTAGTCCCCAGGACAGGGGCTACACCTTC. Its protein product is CASSPQDRGYTF.

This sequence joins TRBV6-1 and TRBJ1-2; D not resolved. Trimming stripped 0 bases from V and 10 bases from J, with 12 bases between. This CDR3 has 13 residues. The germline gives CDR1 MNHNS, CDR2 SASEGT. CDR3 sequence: CASSEAWSRDYTF. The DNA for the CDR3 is TGTGCCAGCAGTGAAGCATGGTCTCGAGACTACACCTTC.

This CDR3 reads CASSLLTGGAYEQFF. The DNA of the CDR3 is TGTGCCAGCAGCCTCCTAACAGGGGGGGCGTATGAGCAGTTCTTC. The chain employs TRBV14 and TRBJ2-1, with D possibly TRBD1 on 8 matching bases. This CDR3 is 15 amino acids long. Germline CDR1 and CDR2: SGHDN and FVKESK. Trimming removed 4 bases from V and 8 bases from J, with 18 bases in between.

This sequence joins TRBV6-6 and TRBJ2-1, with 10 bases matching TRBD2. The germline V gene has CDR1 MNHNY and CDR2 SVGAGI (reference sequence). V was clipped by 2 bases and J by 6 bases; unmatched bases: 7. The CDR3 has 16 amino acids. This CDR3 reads CASSYPAGGPGNEQFF. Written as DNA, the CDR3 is TGTGCCAGCAGTTACCCAGCGGGAGGGCCTGGCAATGAGCAGTTCTTC.

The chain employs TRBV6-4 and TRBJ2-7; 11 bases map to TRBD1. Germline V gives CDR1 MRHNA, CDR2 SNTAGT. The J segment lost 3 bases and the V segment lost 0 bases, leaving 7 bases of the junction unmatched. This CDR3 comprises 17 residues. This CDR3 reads CASSDSIRGQGDYEQYF. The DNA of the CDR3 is TGTGCCAGCAGTGACTCGATTAGGGGACAGGGGGACTACGAGCAGTACTTC.

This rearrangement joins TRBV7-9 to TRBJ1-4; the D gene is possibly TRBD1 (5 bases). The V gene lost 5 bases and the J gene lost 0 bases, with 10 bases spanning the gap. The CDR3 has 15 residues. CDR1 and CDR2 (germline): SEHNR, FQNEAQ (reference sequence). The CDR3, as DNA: TGTGCCAGCAGCCCGCGGACAACAACTAATGAAAAACTGTTTTTT. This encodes CASSPRTTTNEKLFF.

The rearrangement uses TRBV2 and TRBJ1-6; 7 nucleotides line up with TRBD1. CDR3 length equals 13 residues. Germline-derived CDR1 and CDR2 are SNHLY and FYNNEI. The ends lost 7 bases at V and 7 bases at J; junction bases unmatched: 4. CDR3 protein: CASMGQLNSPLHF. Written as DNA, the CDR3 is TGTGCCAGCATGGGACAGCTGAATTCACCCCTCCACTTT.

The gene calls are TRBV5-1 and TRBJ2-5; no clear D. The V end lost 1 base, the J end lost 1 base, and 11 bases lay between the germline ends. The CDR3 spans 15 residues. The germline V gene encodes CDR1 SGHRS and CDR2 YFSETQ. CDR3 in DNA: TGCGCCAGCAGCTTGTTTGGGGTCCCCCAAGAGACCCAGTACTTC. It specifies CASSLFGVPQETQYF.

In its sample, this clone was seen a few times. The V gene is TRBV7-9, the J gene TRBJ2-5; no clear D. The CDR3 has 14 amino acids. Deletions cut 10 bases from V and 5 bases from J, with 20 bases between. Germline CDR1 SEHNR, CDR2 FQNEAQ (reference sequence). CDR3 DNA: TGTGCCACCTCTTTTGAGTCCCTGGGGGAGACCCAGTACTTC. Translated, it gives CATSFESLGETQYF.

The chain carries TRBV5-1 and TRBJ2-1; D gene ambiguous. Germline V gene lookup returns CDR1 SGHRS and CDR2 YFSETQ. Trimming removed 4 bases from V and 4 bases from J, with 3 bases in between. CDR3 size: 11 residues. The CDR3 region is CASSIYNEQFF. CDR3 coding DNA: TGCGCCAGCAGCATATACAATGAGCAGTTCTTC.